This TCR beta chain stems from a study of blood T cell repertoires in COVID-19. The germline gives CDR1 SEHNR, CDR2 FQNEAQ (reference sequence). The CDR3 length is 13 residues. V lost 5 bases and J lost 6, with 11 bases in between. Assay: immunoSEQ multiplex PCR; the TCRdb copy retains only in-frame clones and omits some. The data contain 390,000 or so clones, 80% to 90% of them seen just once; the ten biggest clones take up over 0.95%. This receptor was obtained from a young man who had recovered from COVID-19. V is TRBV7-9 and J is TRBJ2-1; D is possibly TRBD2 (5 bases). The sequenced sample was PBMCs or T cells enriched from blood (not recorded which). CDR3 sequence (DNA): TGTGCCAGCAGCCCGCTAGGAGGCAATGAGCAGTTCTTC. Translating gives CASSPLGGNEQFF.